The 13 T cell receptor beta chains in this list originate from one sample, sequenced in a study of early T cells in non-severe SARS-CoV-2 infection. Using its own MiXCR run on the 5' RACE reads, TCRdb lists one record per CDR3 protein. The table lists some 64,000 distinct CDR3 sequences, 10% of them singletons. The specimen comprised whole blood, sampled at baseline. The receptor source for this set is an adult who was a healthcare worker with PCR-confirmed SARS-CoV-2 infection or an uninfected control (not recorded which).

This clonotype was observed many times. CDR3 amino acids: CATGGNNQPQHF. The CDR3 DNA sequence: TGTGCCACCGGGGGGAACAATCAGCCCCAGCATTTT. The chain combines TRBV10-3 with TRBJ1-5; D is perhaps TRBD1 (5 bases). This CDR3 contains 12 residues. Germline V CDR1 and CDR2: ENHRY, SYGVKD. V dropped 10 bases and J dropped 3 bases, with 10 bases sitting between them.

The chain carries TRBV6-5 and TRBJ2-6; the D gene is possibly TRBD1 (6 bases). The germline V gene encodes CDR1 MNHEY and CDR2 SVGAGI. Trimming took 6 bases from V and 2 from J, leaving 17 bases between them. This CDR3 region has 17 residues. CDR3 coding DNA: TGTGCCAGCAGAACACTCCCCACAGGGCCTGGGGCCAACGTCCTGACTTTC. It specifies CASRTLPTGPGANVLTF.

There are many counts of this clonotype. J is TRBJ2-7 and V is TRBV20-1; TRBD2 aligns across 16 bases. Trimming cost V 5 bases and J 3 bases; bases outside gene matches: 7. Germline V CDR1 and CDR2: DFQATT, SNEGSKA (reference sequence). CDR3 length equals 16 residues. CDR3 in DNA: TGCAGTGCTCCGGGACTAGCGGGAGGGCCCGGCTACGAGCAGTACTTC. As protein: CSAPGLAGGPGYEQYF.

This clonotype was seen repeatedly, ten times or more. The germline gene is not matched at one end of the junction; a read error may be the cause. The J gene is TRBJ1-5, the V gene TRBV6-6, with D possibly matching TRBD1 (6 bases). CDR1 is MNHNY, CDR2 SVGAGI, per germline (reference sequence). There are 17 residues in the CDR3. CDR3 loop: CASSDSTGTSAGQPQHF. CDR3 nucleotides: TGTGCCAGCAGTGACTCTACCGGGACATCGGCCGGTCAGCCCCAGCATTTT.

This clonotype was seen many times. An end of the junction differs from the germline gene, which may be a read error. The chain has TRBV6-6 and TRBJ2-1, with 9 bases identical to TRBD2. Per the germline V gene, CDR1 is MNHNY and CDR2 is SVGAGI (reference sequence). There are 13 residues in the CDR3. The chain's CDR3 is CASSPGTSSPTIF. CDR3 nucleotide sequence: TGTGCCAGCAGCCCAGGGACTAGCTCCCCCACGATCTTC.

The chain uses TRBV19 and TRBJ1-4; 10 bases match TRBD1. This CDR3 has 14 amino acids. The ends lost 10 bases at V and 7 bases at J; junction bases unmatched: 9. Germline CDR1 and CDR2: LNHDA and SQIVND (reference sequence). Written as DNA, the CDR3 is TGTGCCACGAAGCCCCGGGACAGGGGTGAAAAACTGTTTTTT. This translates into CATKPRDRGEKLFF. The whole variable domain, filled in from reference TRBV19 and TRBJ1-4, reads DGGITQSPKYLFRKEGQNVTLSCEQNLNHDAMYWYRQDPGQGLRLIYYSQIVNDFQKGDIAEGYSVSREKKESFPLTVTSAQKNPTAFYLCATKPRDRGEKLFFGSGTQLSVL.

This clonotype was observed a handful of times. This sequence joins TRBV28 and TRBJ1-4, with D possibly matching TRBD1 (5 bases). The length of the CDR3 is 14 residues. The V gene's germline CDR1 is MDHEN and CDR2 SYDVKM. Trimming cost V 2 bases and J 4 bases, with 8 bases left between them. The CDR3 loop is CASSLQGNNEKLFF. The DNA for the CDR3 is TGTGCCAGCAGTTTACAGGGCAATAATGAAAAACTGTTTTTT.

The rearrangement uses TRBV6-5 and TRBJ2-1; 8 bases are shared with TRBD1. Germline CDR1 and CDR2: MNHEY and SVGAGI. Unmatched junction bases numbered 5, after V lost 4 bases and J lost 6 bases. CDR3 length: 14 amino acids. Written as DNA, the CDR3 is TGTGCCAGCAGTTTCGACAGGGGTTCCAATGAGCAGTTCTTC. Translating it yields CASSFDRGSNEQFF.

This clonotype was detected only a few times. The chain has TRBV20-1 and TRBJ1-1; maybe TRBD1 (5 bases). CDR1 is DFQATT, CDR2 SNEGSKA, per germline (reference sequence). Trimming took off 4 bases at V and 8 bases at J, with 17 bases between the two ends. The CDR3 runs 13 residues. CDR3 in DNA: TGCAGTGCTACCCGCGTAACTGGGGGAGAAGCTTTCTTT. This codes for CSATRVTGGEAFF.

This clonotype is categorized as large. CDR3 sequence reads: CASSPASGHREQFF. In DNA form, the CDR3 reads TGTGCCAGCAGCCCGGCTAGCGGTCATAGGGAGCAGTTCTTC. The chain couples TRBV12-3 or TRBV12-4 to TRBJ2-1, with 7 bases identical to TRBD2. The CDR3 loop spans 14 amino acids. Losses at the gene ends were 6 bases for V and 10 bases for J; bases not matched to a gene: 12.

The rearrangement links TRBV6-2 or TRBV6-3 to TRBJ2-7, with 7 bases identical to TRBD2. J lost 4 bases, V lost 0 bases, and 9 bases had no gene match. The germline gives CDR1 MNHEY, CDR2 SVGEGT. The CDR3 contains 16 residues. The CDR3 loop reads CASSYSKASGVYEQYF. CDR3 DNA: TGTGCCAGCAGTTACTCGAAGGCTAGCGGAGTATACGAGCAGTACTTC.

This clonotype appeared a few times. The V call is TRBV25-1, the J call TRBJ2-2; the match to TRBD1 covers 8 bases. Trimming took 3 bases from V and 7 from J; bases not matched to a gene: 10. The germline V gene encodes CDR1 MGHDK and CDR2 SYGVNS. The CDR3 is 16 amino acids. The CDR3 sequence: CASSDPGRGRNGELFF. CDR3 in DNA: TGTGCCAGCAGTGACCCCGGCAGGGGGCGGAACGGGGAGCTGTTTTTT.

The rearrangement links TRBV4-3 to TRBJ2-1; 10 nucleotides agree with TRBD2. Germline CDR1 and CDR2: LGHNA and YSLEER. This CDR3 comprises 18 residues. V shed 0 bases, J shed 8 bases, and the junction held 13 bases outside the gene matches. The CDR3 DNA is TGCGCCAGCAGCCAAGATATAGGGCTAGCGGGAGCTATGGATGAGCAGTTCTTC. Its translation is CASSQDIGLAGAMDEQFF.